Presented here are 27 T cell receptor beta chains from one specimen sequenced in a study of control samples from healthy donors and cancer patients. Some clones are missing from TCRdb's copy, which holds only in-frame ones; the method was immunoSEQ multiplex PCR. The sample has more than 70,000 clones, about 95% seen once. Sequencing used blood. The receptor set was obtained from a young woman in good health.

The CDR3 DNA is TGTGCCACCAGTGAGGGGGGAAACACCATATATTTT. Translated: CATSEGGNTIYF. This chain connects TRBV24-1 to TRBJ1-3; D ambiguous. V was trimmed by 4 bases and J by 4 bases, leaving 4 bases between them. Germline CDR1 is KGHDR and CDR2 is SFDVKD. This CDR3 region has 12 residues.

V is TRBV27 and J is TRBJ2-5; possibly TRBD2 for D (5 bases). This CDR3 is 16 amino acids long. The V and J ends lost 4 bases and 0 bases respectively, with 15 bases between them. Per the germline V gene, CDR1 is MNHEY and CDR2 is SMNVEV (reference sequence). In DNA, the CDR3 is TGTGCCAGCAGTTCTCTTGGAGCGGTGAACCAAGAGACCCAGTACTTC. It is translated as CASSSLGAVNQETQYF.

J is TRBJ1-2 and V is TRBV6-5; D gene unclear. Germline V gene sequence: CDR1 MNHEY, CDR2 SVGAGI. V lost 5 bases, J lost 8 bases, and 15 bases lay in between. This CDR3 is 13 amino acids long. The CDR3 nucleotides read TGTGCCAGCAGTCTGCGGGGTTCGAGAGGCTACACCTTC. Protein sequence: CASSLRGSRGYTF.

CDR3 sequence reads: CASSPPRGGNTGELFF. DNA of the CDR3: TGCGCCAGCAGCCCTCCCCGGGGAGGGAACACCGGGGAGCTGTTTTTT. The chain employs TRBV5-1 and TRBJ2-2; D might be TRBD2 (6 bases). Trimming took off 4 bases at V and 1 base at J, with 14 bases between the two ends. The CDR3 has 16 amino acids. The germline CDR1 and CDR2 sequences are SGHRS and YFSETQ.

This chain uses TRBV30 with TRBJ1-2, with D maybe TRBD1 (6 bases). The germline CDR1 and CDR2 sequences are GTSNPN and SVGIG (reference sequence). The CDR3 extends over 15 amino acids. Trimming shortened V by 2 bases and J by 4 bases, and 17 bases separated the two germline ends. The CDR3 spells CAWSPGAPNSYGYTF. For the CDR3, the DNA is TGTGCCTGGAGTCCAGGGGCACCTAATAGCTATGGCTACACCTTC. Full variable domain (missing parts from reference TRBV30 and TRBJ1-2): SQTIHQWPATLVQPVGSPLSLECTVEGTSNPNLYWYRQAAGRGLQLLFYSVGIGQISSEVPQNLSASRPQDRQFILSSKKLLLSDSGFYLCAWSPGAPNSYGYTFGSGTRLTVV.

V gene TRBV19 combines with J gene TRBJ1-1; 9 bases are shared with TRBD1. With 5 bases clipped from V and 6 bases from J, the junction kept 4 bases outside the gene matches. Germline-derived CDR1 and CDR2 are LNHDA and SQIVND (reference sequence). The CDR3 has 13 residues. CDR3 in amino acids: CASSPGTGSEAFF. The CDR3 nucleotides are TGTGCCAGTAGTCCTGGGACAGGGTCTGAAGCTTTCTTT.

V is TRBV24-1 and J is TRBJ2-1, with 7 positions matching TRBD2. The length of the CDR3 is 16 residues. CDR1 is KGHDR, CDR2 SFDVKD, per germline. With 3 bases clipped from V and 4 bases from J, the junction kept 8 bases outside the gene matches. The CDR3 reads CATSDPGTGGYNEQFF. Here the CDR3 DNA reads TGTGCCACCAGTGATCCTGGGACCGGGGGGTACAATGAGCAGTTCTTC.

The chain employs TRBV28 and TRBJ1-6, with D uncertain. There are 15 residues in the CDR3. V gave up 6 bases and J gave up 5 bases, with 14 bases separating them. Germline-derived CDR1 and CDR2 are MDHEN and SYDVKM. CDR3 protein: CASSLLGSNNSPLHF. The CDR3 DNA sequence: TGTGCCAGCAGCCTTTTGGGCAGTAATAATTCACCCCTCCACTTT.

The genes are TRBV15 and TRBJ2-2, with D perhaps TRBD2 (6 bases). The germline V gene has CDR1 LNHNV and CDR2 YYDKDF (reference sequence). CDR3 length: 11 amino acids. Trimming stripped 11 bases from V and 8 bases from J, with 12 bases between. The CDR3 nucleotides read TGTGCCTCCCGGCTAGCGGGGGAGCTGTTTTTT. This sequence encodes CASRLAGELFF.

The chain has TRBV5-6 and TRBJ2-2, with TRBD1 matching 8 bases. The CDR3 is made up of 15 amino acids. J lost 6 bases, V lost 2 bases, and 6 bases had no gene match. Germline V gives CDR1 SGHDT, CDR2 YYEEEE. As DNA, the CDR3 is TGTGCCAGCAGCTTCCGGGACAGGACTCCCGGGGAGCTGTTTTTT. It translates to CASSFRDRTPGELFF.

This rearrangement joins TRBV2 to TRBJ2-5; tentative D call: TRBD2 (5 bases). In germline, CDR1 is SNHLY, CDR2 FYNNEI. The V gene lost 6 bases and the J gene lost 4 bases, with 6 bases spanning the gap. The CDR3 contains 11 residues. The CDR3 sequence is CASRAVETQYF. Written as DNA, the CDR3 is TGTGCCAGCAGAGCGGTAGAGACCCAGTACTTC.

This chain links TRBV3-1 (or the pseudogene TRBV3-2) with TRBJ1-1; D uncertain. CDR3 length: 15 residues. Looked up from germline, CDR1 is LGHDT and CDR2 is YNNKEL (reference sequence). The V and J ends lost 3 bases and 4 bases respectively, with 15 bases between them. The CDR3 reads CASSQLGSPATEAFF. The CDR3 region has the DNA TGTGCCAGCAGCCAGTTAGGGTCCCCCGCCACTGAAGCTTTCTTT.

The chain carries TRBV30 and TRBJ1-2; 8 bases fit TRBD1. The V gene's germline CDR1 is GTSNPN and CDR2 SVGIG (reference sequence). This CDR3 has 15 amino acids. Trimming removed 2 bases from V and 4 bases from J; junction bases left unmatched: 9. In nucleotides, the CDR3 is TGTGCCTGGAGTCCTTGGACAGGGTTAAGCTATGGCTACACCTTC. Its translation: CAWSPWTGLSYGYTF. The entire variable domain, with the rest obtained from reference TRBV30 and TRBJ1-2, is as follows: SQTIHQWPATLVQPVGSPLSLECTVEGTSNPNLYWYRQAAGRGLQLLFYSVGIGQISSEVPQNLSASRPQDRQFILSSKKLLLSDSGFYLCAWSPWTGLSYGYTFGSGTRLTVV.

The chain joins TRBV5-6 to TRBJ2-1; TRBD2 matches 7 bases. Per germline, CDR1 SGHDT and CDR2 YYEEEE. J lost 5 bases, V lost 1 base, and 12 bases had no gene match. CDR3 size: 17 residues. The CDR3 region is CASSLIGTNPGDNEQFF. The CDR3, as DNA: TGTGCCAGCAGCTTGATAGGGACTAACCCTGGGGACAATGAGCAGTTCTTC.

The V gene is TRBV12-3 or TRBV12-4, the J gene TRBJ2-3; D ambiguous. Trimming pared 4 bases from V and 3 bases from J, leaving 2 bases between. CDR3 length equals 11 residues. The CDR3 region has the DNA TGTGCCAGCAGTTCTACAGATACGCAGTATTTT. It specifies CASSSTDTQYF.

This chain links TRBV7-9 with TRBJ2-5, with a possible D match to TRBD2 (5 bases). V dropped 2 bases and J dropped 13 bases, with 11 bases sitting between them. Looked up from germline, CDR1 is SEHNR and CDR2 is FQNEAQ (reference sequence). This CDR3 is 11 amino acids long. The DNA for the CDR3 is TGTGCCAGCAGCTTAATCGGGAAGAGGTACTTC. Its translation is CASSLIGKRYF.

Worth noting for this clone: The same CDR3 can be traced to other DNA sequences in this sample. The CDR3 sequence is CASRRSGGNNEQFF. In nucleotides, the CDR3 is TGTGCCAGCAGACGTAGCGGGGGAAACAATGAGCAGTTCTTC. The chain has TRBV6-5 and TRBJ2-1, with TRBD2 matching 9 bases. Looked up from germline, CDR1 is MNHEY and CDR2 is SVGAGI. Losses at the gene ends were 6 bases for V and 5 bases for J; bases not matched to a gene: 5. This CDR3 contains 14 residues.

The chain employs TRBV27 and TRBJ2-1; a weak D match, TRBD1 (6 bases). V was shortened by 2 bases and J by 4 bases, with 12 bases between the two germline ends. The germline V gene encodes CDR1 MNHEY and CDR2 SMNVEV (reference sequence). The CDR3 is made up of 15 amino acids. The CDR3 here is CASSLRSGTYNEQFF. The CDR3 DNA reads as TGTGCCAGCAGTTTAAGATCCGGGACATACAATGAGCAGTTCTTC.

V usage is TRBV6-5 and J usage is TRBJ1-2; D ambiguous. With 10 bases removed from V and 1 base from J, the gap between germline ends came to 16 bases. Germline V gene lookup returns CDR1 MNHEY and CDR2 SVGAGI. CDR3 length equals 14 residues. The CDR3 DNA reads as TGTGCCACCAGCCCAACGGGAGGTAACTATGGCTACACCTTC. It translates to CATSPTGGNYGYTF.

This rearrangement joins TRBV9 to TRBJ1-1; D remains unclear. CDR1 is SGDLS and CDR2 is YYNGEE in the germline V gene. V was cut by 1 base and J by 4 bases, with 8 bases left in between. This CDR3 comprises 13 residues. CDR3 residues: CASSVSPVTEAFF. The CDR3 DNA reads TGTGCCAGCAGCGTATCTCCTGTCACTGAAGCTTTCTTT.

The chain recombines TRBV9 with TRBJ1-6, with 9 bases aligning to TRBD1. The CDR3 is 18 residues long. CDR1 and CDR2 (germline): SGDLS, YYNGEE. With 0 bases clipped from V and 3 bases from J, the junction kept 7 bases outside the gene matches. CDR3 in amino acids: CASSVGEVTGGYNSPLHF. The CDR3 nucleotides read TGTGCCAGCAGCGTAGGTGAGGTGACAGGGGGCTATAATTCACCCCTCCACTTT.

The chain employs TRBV18 and TRBJ1-1, with no clear D. The germline V gene has CDR1 KGHSH and CDR2 LQKENI. V was trimmed by 4 bases and J by 3 bases, leaving 12 bases between them. This CDR3 has 14 residues. The CDR3 DNA is TGTGCCAGCTCACTTACTGGGGTTGACACTGAAGCTTTCTTT. Translating it yields CASSLTGVDTEAFF. The entire variable domain, with the rest obtained from reference TRBV18 and TRBJ1-1, is as follows: NAGVMQNPRHLVRRRGQEARLRCSPMKGHSHVYWYRQLPEEGLKFMVYLQKENIIDESGMPKERFSAEFPKEGPSILRIQQVVRGDSAAYFCASSLTGVDTEAFFGQGTRLTVV.

The chain couples TRBV7-9 to TRBJ2-3; no definite D call. This CDR3 has 11 amino acids. With 5 bases removed from V and 11 bases from J, the gap between germline ends came to 11 bases. In germline, CDR1 is SEHNR, CDR2 FQNEAQ (reference sequence). DNA for the CDR3: TGTGCCAGCAGCCCTGGATTGTGGCAGTATTTT. Protein sequence: CASSPGLWQYF. The whole variable domain, filled in from reference TRBV7-9 and TRBJ2-3, reads DTGVSQNPRHKITKRGQNVTFRCDPISEHNRLYWYRQTLGQGPEFLTYFQNEAQLEKSRLLSDRFSAERPKGSFSTLEIQRTEQGDSAMYLCASSPGLWQYFGPGTRLTVL.

This clone was detected once. CDR3 sequence reads: CASSADRGSTQYF. Written as DNA, the CDR3 is TGTGCCAGCAGTGCGGACAGGGGAAGTACGCAGTATTTT. This chain joins TRBV12-3 or TRBV12-4 and TRBJ2-3; TRBD1 matches 9 bases. The trim removed 5 bases at V and 8 bases at J, leaving 5 bases unmatched. The CDR3 sequence is 13 residues long.

The chain uses TRBV6-2 or TRBV6-3 and TRBJ1-2; D ambiguous. Germline assignment: CDR1 MNHEY and CDR2 SVGEGT. V lost 0 bases and J 5 bases, leaving 10 bases between the germline ends. The CDR3 has 14 residues. In DNA, the CDR3 is TGTGCCAGCAGTTACTCCACCCAAGGATATGGCTACACCTTC. It encodes CASSYSTQGYGYTF.

The chain combines TRBV18 with TRBJ1-1, with 7 bases identical to TRBD1. The CDR3 consists of 15 residues. V lost 4 bases, J lost 4 bases, and 9 bases stayed unmatched. Germline V gene data show CDR1 as KGHSH and CDR2 as LQKENI. Here the CDR3 reads CASSRMEQGTTEAFF. CDR3 nucleotides: TGTGCCAGCTCACGCATGGAACAGGGGACCACTGAAGCTTTCTTT.

The CDR3 reads CASLPTGGTEAFF. CDR3 coding DNA: TGTGCCAGCCTCCCCACAGGGGGCACTGAAGCTTTCTTT. The chain is built from TRBV19 and TRBJ1-1; 8 bases align to TRBD1. The junction had 7 bases not matched to a gene; V was cut back by 9 bases and J by 4 bases. CDR1 and CDR2 (germline): LNHDA, SQIVND (reference sequence). The CDR3 totals 13 residues.